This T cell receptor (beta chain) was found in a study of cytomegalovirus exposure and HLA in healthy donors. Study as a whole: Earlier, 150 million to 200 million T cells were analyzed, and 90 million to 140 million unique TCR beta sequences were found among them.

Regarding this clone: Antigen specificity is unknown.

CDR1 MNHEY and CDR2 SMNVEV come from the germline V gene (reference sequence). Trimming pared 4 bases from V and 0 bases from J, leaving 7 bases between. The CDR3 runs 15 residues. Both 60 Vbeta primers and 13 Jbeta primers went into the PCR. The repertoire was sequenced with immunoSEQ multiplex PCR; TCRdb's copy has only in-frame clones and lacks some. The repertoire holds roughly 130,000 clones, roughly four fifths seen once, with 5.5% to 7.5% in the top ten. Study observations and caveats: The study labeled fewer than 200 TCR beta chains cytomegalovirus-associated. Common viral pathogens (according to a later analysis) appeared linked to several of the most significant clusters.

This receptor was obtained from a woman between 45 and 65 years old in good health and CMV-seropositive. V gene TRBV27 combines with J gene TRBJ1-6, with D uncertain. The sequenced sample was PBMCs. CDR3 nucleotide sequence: TGTGCCAGCAGTTCCCCGAGCTCCTATAATTCACCCCTCCACTTT. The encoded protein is CASSSPSSYNSPLHF.